This passage covers 26 T cell receptor beta chains from one sample sequenced in a study of cytomegalovirus exposure and HLA in healthy donors. PCR amplification relied on 60 Vbeta primers (plus 13 Jbeta primers). Assay: immunoSEQ multiplex PCR; the TCRdb copy retains only in-frame clones and omits some. The profile shows about 180,000 clones, 76% of them singletons. The sequencing sample was made of PBMCs. These receptors were obtained from a man aged 18-30 years in good health and CMV-seronegative.

Here the CDR3 DNA reads TGCAGTGCTTCCCTTTCCGAGCAGTACTTC. It codes for CSASLSEQYF. The chain joins TRBV20-1 to TRBJ2-7; D is uncertain. In germline, CDR1 is DFQATT, CDR2 SNEGSKA (reference sequence). Between the trimmed V and J ends, which lost 5 bases and 6 bases, there was a span of 8 bases. The CDR3 has 10 residues.

This clone occurred a few times. The gene calls are TRBV30 and TRBJ2-3; 8 positions match TRBD2. The germline V gene has CDR1 GTSNPN and CDR2 SVGIG (reference sequence). The V gene end was trimmed by 3 bases and the J gene end by 3 bases; junction bases not matched to a gene: 5. The CDR3 runs to 14 residues. The CDR3, as DNA: TGTGCCTGGAGGGCGGGGGGCAGGACAGATACGCAGTATTTT. Residues: CAWRAGGRTDTQYF.

This clone occurred once. The chain uses TRBV5-8 and TRBJ1-5; weak D call: TRBD1 (6 bases). Per germline, CDR1 SGHTS and CDR2 YDEGEE. V lost 1 base and J 2 bases, leaving 13 bases between the germline ends. The CDR3 is made up of 16 amino acids. CDR3: CASSLLRGGGNQPQHF. The CDR3 DNA reads TGTGCCAGCAGCTTGCTAAGGGGGGGAGGCAATCAGCCCCAGCATTTT. Using reference TRBV5-8 and TRBJ1-5 for the parts outside the CDR3, the full variable domain is EAGVTQSPTHLIKTRGQQATLRCSPISGHTSVYWYQQALGLGLQFLLWYDEGEERNRGNFPPRFSGRQFPNYSSELNVNALELEDSALYLCASSLLRGGGNQPQHFGDGTRLSIL.

This clone was observed a few times. Mismatch with germline at one junction end may stem from a read error. The genes are TRBV7-9 and TRBJ2-5, with a weak D call TRBD2 (6 bases). Germline V gene sequence: CDR1 SEHNR, CDR2 FQNEAQ (reference sequence). The CDR3 runs to 16 residues. Written as DNA, the CDR3 is TGTTCCAGCAGCTTATCCGGGAGAGGCGTCGAGGAGACCCAGTACTTC. Amino acid sequence: CSSSLSGRGVEETQYF.

This clone was seen a few times. This chain links TRBV7-9 with TRBJ1-4, with 10 bases lining up with TRBD1. The ends lost 1 base at V and 7 bases at J; junction bases unmatched: 9. CDR3 size: 17 residues. Germline loops: CDR1 SEHNR, CDR2 FQNEAQ (reference sequence). The CDR3 is CASSLGTLTGGSEKLFF. CDR3 DNA: TGTGCCAGCAGCTTAGGAACCCTGACAGGGGGCAGTGAAAAACTGTTTTTT.

This chain uses TRBV4-2 with TRBJ2-7, with TRBD2 identical over 8 bases. With 0 bases clipped from V and 3 bases from J, the junction kept 7 bases outside the gene matches. Looked up from germline, CDR1 is LGHNA and CDR2 is YNFKEQ. The CDR3 runs to 16 residues. CDR3 bases: TGTGCCAGCAGCCAAGAACTGCCGGGGGGGAACTACGAGCAGTACTTC. Encoded protein: CASSQELPGGNYEQYF.

The table lists this clone with a few counts. This chain links TRBV11-2 with TRBJ1-4, with 7 positions matching TRBD1. Germline loops: CDR1 SGHAT, CDR2 FQNNGV. The CDR3 is 15 residues long. Trimming cost V 2 bases and J 4 bases; bases outside gene matches: 4. Written as DNA, the CDR3 is TGTGCCAGCAGCTTAACCGGGACAGTTAATGAAAAACTGTTTTTT. The encoded protein is CASSLTGTVNEKLFF.

This clone has just a few counts. This CDR3 reads CASSTGLAAVTYNEQFF. For the CDR3, the DNA is TGCGCCAGCAGCACCGGACTAGCGGCCGTTACCTACAATGAGCAGTTCTTC. This sequence joins TRBV5-1 and TRBJ2-1; TRBD2 matches at 10 bases. Germline assignment: CDR1 SGHRS and CDR2 YFSETQ. Trimming cost V 4 bases and J 2 bases; bases outside gene matches: 9. The CDR3 runs to 17 residues.

The genes are TRBV28 and TRBJ1-6, with TRBD1 as a possible D gene (6 bases). The CDR3 loop spans 15 amino acids. Germline V gene lookup returns CDR1 MDHEN and CDR2 SYDVKM. The V end was cut by 6 bases, the J end by 6 bases, with 15 bases between. The CDR3 region is CASRAGQGGNSPLHF. The DNA of the CDR3 is TGTGCCAGCAGAGCGGGACAAGGTGGTAATTCACCCCTCCACTTT.

As DNA, the CDR3 is TGTGCCACCCAAGGACAGGGGGTCACGAACACCGGGGAGCTGTTTTTT. Translating it yields CATQGQGVTNTGELFF. The gene calls are TRBV15 and TRBJ2-2, with 10 bases fitting TRBD1. Germline-derived CDR1 and CDR2 are LNHNV and YYDKDF (reference sequence). This CDR3 spans 16 amino acids. J was trimmed by 0 bases and V by 8 bases; bases with no gene match: 6.

The chain recombines TRBV28 with TRBJ2-2; D gene ambiguous. V was shortened by 6 bases and J by 7 bases, with 6 bases between the two germline ends. The CDR3 totals 11 residues. Germline loops: CDR1 MDHEN, CDR2 SYDVKM. The CDR3 bases are TGTGCCAGCAGCCTCGTCGGGGAGCTGTTTTTT. Translating it yields CASSLVGELFF.

The chain combines TRBV18 with TRBJ2-2, with a possible D match to TRBD2 (6 bases). The V gene lost 3 bases and the J gene lost 0 bases, with 8 bases spanning the gap. The CDR3 runs to 15 residues. Germline CDR1 reads KGHSH; CDR2 reads LQKENI. CDR3 DNA: TGTGCCAGCTCACCGCGGGGCGCGAACACCGGGGAGCTGTTTTTT. It codes for CASSPRGANTGELFF.

This chain connects TRBV5-4 to TRBJ2-7, with no clear D. The ends were cut back, 0 bases at V and 3 bases at J, with 7 bases in the middle. The CDR3 runs to 13 residues. Germline CDR1 SGHNT, CDR2 YYREEE (reference sequence). CDR3 sequence: CASSLDRNYEQYF. The CDR3 nucleotides read TGTGCCAGCAGCTTGGACAGAAACTACGAGCAGTACTTC.

DNA of the CDR3: TGTGCCAGCAGGTTACAGGGCCATAGCAATCAGCCCCAGCATTTT. Protein sequence: CASRLQGHSNQPQHF. This sequence joins TRBV27 and TRBJ1-5, with D maybe TRBD1 (6 bases). Germline CDR1 is MNHEY and CDR2 is SMNVEV (reference sequence). The V end lost 6 bases, the J end lost 0 bases, and 12 bases lay between the germline ends. The CDR3 consists of 15 residues.

The chain joins TRBV7-9 to TRBJ1-1; TRBD1 matches at 7 bases. V shed 7 bases and J 4 bases; nucleotides not matched to a gene: 3. The V gene's germline CDR1 is SEHNR and CDR2 FQNEAQ (reference sequence). The CDR3 contains 12 residues. In nucleotides, the CDR3 is TGTGCCAGCACCGACAGGGTCACTGAAGCTTTCTTT. As protein: CASTDRVTEAFF.

The genes are TRBV2 and TRBJ1-6; weak D call: TRBD1 (5 bases). The CDR3 is made up of 14 amino acids. Looked up from germline, CDR1 is SNHLY and CDR2 is FYNNEI. Deletions cut 5 bases from V and 13 bases from J, with 18 bases between. In DNA form, the CDR3 reads TGTGCCAGCAGTCCTCAGGGCAGGTTCGCTCCCCTCCACTTT. Protein: CASSPQGRFAPLHF.

This chain joins TRBV9 and TRBJ2-7, with D possibly being TRBD1 (6 bases). The CDR3 loop spans 14 amino acids. Germline assignment: CDR1 SGDLS and CDR2 YYNGEE. Trimming took off 0 bases at V and 0 bases at J, with 7 bases between the two ends. CDR3 amino acids: CASSVVGGSYEQYF. The DNA for the CDR3 is TGTGCCAGCAGCGTAGTAGGGGGCTCCTACGAGCAGTACTTC.

The rearrangement joins TRBV4-1 to TRBJ1-2, with 7 bases lining up with TRBD1. Trimming removed 2 bases from V and 4 bases from J; junction bases left unmatched: 10. This CDR3 comprises 16 residues. Germline V lookup: CDR1 MGHRA, CDR2 YSYEKL. CDR3 bases: TGCGCCAGCAGCCAAACCCCGGGACAGTGGCTCTATGGCTACACCTTC. Protein: CASSQTPGQWLYGYTF.

The gene calls are TRBV7-2 and TRBJ2-1, with 9 bases matching TRBD2. The V segment lost 4 bases and the J segment 5 bases; nucleotides outside the gene matches: 6. Germline V gives CDR1 SGHTA, CDR2 FQGNSA. The CDR3 is 15 amino acids. CDR3 amino acids: CASSYTSGYDNEQFF. CDR3 bases: TGTGCCAGCAGCTACACTAGCGGGTATGACAATGAGCAGTTCTTC. The full variable domain, its missing parts supplied by reference TRBV7-2 and TRBJ2-1, is GAGVSQSPSNKVTEKGKDVELRCDPISGHTALYWYRQSLGQGLEFLIYFQGNSAPDKSGLPSDRFSAERTGGSVSTLTIQRTQQEDSAVYLCASSYTSGYDNEQFFGPGTRLTVL.

The V and J genes are TRBV9 and TRBJ2-2, with D possibly TRBD2 on 6 matching bases. The germline V and J ends were trimmed by 4 bases and 1 base, with 11 bases remaining between them. The germline CDR1 and CDR2 sequences are SGDLS and YYNGEE. This CDR3 comprises 15 residues. The CDR3 loop is CASSIGTVNTGELFF. The CDR3 region has the DNA TGTGCCAGCAGCATCGGGACTGTGAACACCGGGGAGCTGTTTTTT.

This chain links TRBV5-6 with TRBJ2-5, with 10 nucleotides matching TRBD1. The DNA end is a closer match to TRBJ2-7, so the J assignment may be wrong. CDR1 SGHDT and CDR2 YYEEEE come from the germline V gene. This CDR3 has 15 residues. CDR3 loop: CASSLGGTGDYEQYF. The CDR3 coding sequence is TGTGCCAGCAGCTTGGGCGGGACAGGGGACTACGAGCAGTACTTC.

The chain carries TRBV7-6 and TRBJ1-6, with D unclear. This CDR3 comprises 15 residues. CDR1 SGHVS and CDR2 FNYEAQ come from the germline V gene. V lost 1 base, J lost 4 bases, and 8 bases lay in between. CDR3 amino acids: CASSLETSYNSPLHF. DNA of the CDR3: TGTGCCAGCAGCTTAGAGACATCATATAATTCACCCCTCCACTTT.

V gene TRBV23-1 combines with J gene TRBJ2-5; TRBD2 agrees at 8 bases. TRBV23-1 is annotated as an ORF whose role is uncertain. The J segment lost 5 bases and the V segment lost 11 bases, leaving 7 bases of the junction unmatched. This CDR3 region has 12 residues. CDR3 amino acids: CALSGSKETQYF. The CDR3 bases are TGCGCCTTGAGCGGGAGCAAGGAGACCCAGTACTTC.

The chain employs TRBV5-1 and TRBJ2-7; a weak D match, TRBD1 (5 bases). Trimming removed 7 bases at V and 4 bases at J, with 15 bases between. Germline CDR1 and CDR2: SGHRS and YFSETQ. CDR3 length: 13 amino acids. In DNA form, the CDR3 reads TGCGCCAGCCATCAGGGAACCACATACGAGCAGTACTTC. The encoded protein is CASHQGTTYEQYF.

The chain links TRBV30 to TRBJ1-1, with D possibly matching TRBD1 (6 bases). Trimming removed 5 bases at V and 1 base at J, with 17 bases between. The CDR3 consists of 15 residues. Germline CDR1 GTSNPN, CDR2 SVGIG (reference sequence). The CDR3, as DNA: TGTGCCTGGCACAGGGATCCGGTCAGGAACACTGAAGCTTTCTTT. Encoded protein: CAWHRDPVRNTEAFF.

The V gene is TRBV7-2, the J gene TRBJ2-5; D unresolved. The V and J ends lost 2 bases and 2 bases respectively, with 9 bases between them. There are 14 residues in the CDR3. The germline V gene encodes CDR1 SGHTA and CDR2 FQGNSA. CDR3 residues: CASSLSLTQETQYF. In DNA form, the CDR3 reads TGTGCCAGCAGCTTAAGTTTAACACAAGAGACCCAGTACTTC.